This T cell receptor (beta chain) was obtained from a study of blood T cell repertoires in COVID-19. This CDR3 has 16 residues. V was pared by 2 bases and J by 1 base, with 4 bases of the junction left unmatched. Germline V gene data show CDR1 as MDHEN and CDR2 as SYDVKM. Per the study methods: Nucleated cell counts were estimated from reference gene primer amplification. Only in-frame clones appear in the TCRdb table, and some are missing; sequencing was by immunoSEQ multiplex PCR. The D gene and trimming were derived from the DNA, and the V and J assignments and clone size from that table. The profile shows 13,000 or so clones, over 60% of them singletons.

The rearrangement links TRBV28 to TRBJ2-7; 11 bases line up with TRBD1. This receptor was taken from a man in his sixties with COVID-19, enrolled during active disease. Sequenced: peripheral blood. This chain's CDR3 is CASSLGGTGGSYEQYF. The CDR3 region has the DNA TGTGCCAGCAGTTTAGGGGGGACAGGGGGGTCCTACGAGCAGTACTTC.